This TCR beta chain appears in the sequencing data of a study of shared clonotypes between healthy human individuals. General observations from the study: Among a few donors, roughly 5% of naive CD4 clonotypes were found in common.

Worth noting for this clone: The target antigen is unknown.

Each replicate PCR on the sorted subsets used roughly 200 ng DNA (about 30,000 T cell genomes). This table comes from immunoSEQ multiplex PCR, and its TCRdb copy is limited to in-frame clones, with some not included. Among about 2.1 million clones listed, 90% to 95% were seen once. CD45RO-negative CD8 cells positively selected for CCR7 made up the naive population, which excluded terminally differentiated effector memory CD45RA+ cells. Germline CDR1 and CDR2: SEHNR and FQNEAQ (reference sequence). The germline V and J ends were trimmed by 2 bases and 6 bases, with 7 bases remaining between them. This CDR3 spans 12 amino acids.

Source material: naive CD8+ T cells from PBMCs. This clonotype was sampled from a man in his late teens or twenties in good health. Some clones in this sample may be carry-over from other donors' samples. This chain uses TRBV7-9 with TRBJ1-1, with D unclear. The CDR3 spells CASSLSIAEAFF. The CDR3 DNA follows: TGTGCCAGCAGCTTAAGTATCGCTGAAGCTTTCTTT.